Listed here are 20 T cell receptor beta chains from one sample, sequenced in a study of blood T cell repertoires in COVID-19. Produced via immunoSEQ multiplex PCR; TCRdb's table is partial and in-frame only. The repertoire holds fewer than 150,000 clones, 87% seen once, with around 4.5% in the top ten. Input material: peripheral blood. The receptor source for this set is a woman aged 40 to 55 with acute or convalescent COVID-19.

This clone turned up a few times. The chain couples TRBV7-2 to TRBJ1-1, with D perhaps TRBD1 (6 bases). In germline, CDR1 is SGHTA, CDR2 FQGNSA. Trimming took 2 bases from V and 0 from J, leaving 13 bases between them. The CDR3 sequence is 16 residues long. The CDR3 coding sequence is TGTGCCAGCAGCTTACGACAGGTTCAGCTGAACACTGAAGCTTTCTTT. Its protein is CASSLRQVQLNTEAFF.

The chain has TRBV10-3 and TRBJ2-7; TRBD2 might be the D (6 bases). Germline CDR1 reads ENHRY; CDR2 reads SYGVKD. The CDR3 sequence is 12 residues long. The ends were cut back, 7 bases at V and 2 bases at J, with 9 bases in the middle. The CDR3 here is CAITAGPYEQYF. CDR3 in DNA: TGTGCCATCACCGCGGGACCCTACGAGCAGTACTTC.

CDR3 protein: CASSPQTGEVEKLFF. The CDR3 nucleotides are TGTGCCAGCTCACCCCAGACAGGAGAAGTGGAAAAACTGTTTTTT. The gene calls are TRBV18 and TRBJ1-4; tentative D call: TRBD1 (6 bases). Trimming removed 3 bases at V and 8 bases at J, with 16 bases between. This CDR3 has 15 amino acids. Germline V gene sequence: CDR1 KGHSH, CDR2 LQKENI. The complete variable domain, with remaining parts taken from reference TRBV18 and TRBJ1-4, reads NAGVMQNPRHLVRRRGQEARLRCSPMKGHSHVYWYRQLPEEGLKFMVYLQKENIIDESGMPKERFSAEFPKEGPSILRIQQVVRGDSAAYFCASSPQTGEVEKLFFGSGTQLSVL.

This clone was counted a single time. The rearrangement joins TRBV5-1 to TRBJ2-1; 7 bases are a match to TRBD2. CDR3 length equals 16 residues. The V gene end was trimmed by 1 base and the J gene end by 0 bases; junction bases not matched to a gene: 4. Germline V gives CDR1 SGHRS, CDR2 YFSETQ. CDR3: CASSLLADNSYNEQFF. The CDR3 DNA follows: TGCGCCAGCAGCTTGCTAGCGGATAACTCCTACAATGAGCAGTTCTTC. Using reference TRBV5-1 and TRBJ2-1 for the parts outside the CDR3, the full variable domain is KAGVTQTPRYLIKTRGQQVTLSCSPISGHRSVSWYQQTPGQGLQFLFEYFSETQRNKGNFPGRFSGRQFSNSRSEMNVSTLELGDSALYLCASSLLADNSYNEQFFGPGTRLTVL.

In its sample, this clone was seen a few times. The V call is TRBV7-3, the J call TRBJ1-2; 8 bases are a match to TRBD1. Germline CDR1 SGHTA, CDR2 FQGTGA. Trimming cost V 5 bases and J 6 bases; bases outside gene matches: 11. The CDR3 sequence is 15 residues long. CDR3 sequence reads: CASSPSRDRFDGYTF. CDR3 in DNA: TGTGCCAGCAGCCCGTCCCGGGACAGGTTTGATGGCTACACCTTC.

The chain is built from TRBV30 and TRBJ2-7; D may be TRBD2 (7 bases). There are 15 residues in the CDR3. Per the germline V gene, CDR1 is GTSNPN and CDR2 is SVGIG (reference sequence). V was clipped by 0 bases and J by 3 bases, with 15 bases between them. CDR3 region: CAWSVEGGAGYEQYF. DNA for the CDR3: TGTGCCTGGAGTGTCGAAGGGGGGGCGGGCTACGAGCAGTACTTC.

V and J are TRBV10-3 and TRBJ2-1; no clear D. The CDR3 length is 13 residues. Germline assignment: CDR1 ENHRY and CDR2 SYGVKD. Trimming cost V 0 bases and J 10 bases, with 10 bases left between them. The CDR3 DNA follows: TGTGCCATCAGTGAGTCTCTAGAGCACGAGCAGTTCTTC. Translation: CAISESLEHEQFF.

The chain combines TRBV11-2 with TRBJ2-7; D remains ambiguous. The germline V gene encodes CDR1 SGHAT and CDR2 FQNNGV. Trimming removed 5 bases from V and 0 bases from J, with 11 bases in between. The CDR3 consists of 14 residues. CDR3 coding DNA: TGTGCCAGCAGCGCCAATTACGGCTCCTACGAGCAGTACTTC. As protein: CASSANYGSYEQYF.

The chain carries TRBV7-3 and TRBJ2-7, with 8 bases identical to TRBD2. V gave up 5 bases and J gave up 0 bases; unmatched junction bases: 3. The germline gives CDR1 SGHTA, CDR2 FQGTGA. CDR3 length equals 14 residues. CDR3 bases: TGTGCCAGCAGCCGGGCGGGGGGCTCCTACGAGCAGTACTTC. Translation gives CASSRAGGSYEQYF. Drawing the rest from reference TRBV7-3 and TRBJ2-7, the complete variable domain is GAGVSQTPSNKVTEKGKYVELRCDPISGHTALYWYRQSLGQGPEFLIYFQGTGAADDSGLPNDRFFAVRPEGSVSTLKIQRTERGDSAVYLCASSRAGGSYEQYFGPGTRLTVT.

This clone turned up a few times. The chain uses TRBV6-5 and TRBJ1-1, with 8 bases matching TRBD1. Germline values: CDR1 MNHEY, CDR2 SVGAGI. CDR3 size: 14 residues. V gave up 2 bases and J gave up 1 base; unmatched junction bases: 0. The CDR3, as DNA: TGTGCCAGCAGTTACGGACAGGGGAACACTGAAGCTTTCTTT. As protein: CASSYGQGNTEAFF.

This chain connects TRBV3-1 (or the pseudogene TRBV3-2) to TRBJ2-2; no reliable D call. Germline V CDR1 and CDR2: LGHDT, YNNKEL (reference sequence). The CDR3 contains 13 residues. Between the trimmed V and J ends, which lost 3 bases and 8 bases, there was a span of 10 bases. CDR3 sequence: CASSQGSRGELFF. Written as DNA, the CDR3 is TGTGCCAGCAGCCAGGGTTCTAGAGGGGAGCTGTTTTTT.

At least ten counts were recorded for this clone. The V and J genes are TRBV19 and TRBJ1-1; possibly TRBD1 for D (5 bases). Deletions cut 3 bases from V and 6 bases from J, with 17 bases between. This CDR3 has 15 amino acids. Germline assignment: CDR1 LNHDA and CDR2 SQIVND (reference sequence). The CDR3 DNA reads as TGTGCCAGTAGTATCGGGTCCGGAGGGGATCCTGAAGCTTTCTTT. The encoded protein is CASSIGSGGDPEAFF. Combining the CDR3 with reference TRBV19 and TRBJ1-1 gives the whole variable domain DGGITQSPKYLFRKEGQNVTLSCEQNLNHDAMYWYRQDPGQGLRLIYYSQIVNDFQKGDIAEGYSVSREKKESFPLTVTSAQKNPTAFYLCASSIGSGGDPEAFFGQGTRLTVV.

The chain combines TRBV19 with TRBJ1-1, with 8 bases identical to TRBD1. CDR1 is LNHDA and CDR2 is SQIVND in the germline V gene (reference sequence). The trim removed 8 bases at V and 1 base at J, leaving 9 bases unmatched. This CDR3 is 15 amino acids long. The CDR3 loop reads CASHKQGQANTEAFF. Here the CDR3 DNA reads TGTGCCAGTCATAAACAGGGACAGGCGAACACTGAAGCTTTCTTT.

This sequence joins TRBV5-5 and TRBJ1-5; D gene ambiguous. Germline V gives CDR1 SGHKS, CDR2 YYEKEE (reference sequence). The CDR3 is 12 residues long. V gave up 0 bases and J gave up 6 bases, with 4 bases separating them. CDR3 sequence reads: CASSLVGQPQHF. The CDR3 region has the DNA TGTGCCAGCAGCTTGGTCGGTCAGCCCCAGCATTTT.

The CDR3 DNA follows: TGTGCCAGCAGCGCTTCAGGGGGGACTGAAGCTTTCTTT. It translates to CASSASGGTEAFF. This sequence joins TRBV7-9 and TRBJ1-1, with 7 bases that match TRBD1. Germline assignment: CDR1 SEHNR and CDR2 FQNEAQ (reference sequence). The CDR3 is 13 amino acids. With V trimmed by 5 bases and J by 5 bases, 5 bases remained unmatched.

The CDR3 spells CASSQDGDRLNTEAFF. CDR3 in DNA: TGCGCCAGCAGCCAAGATGGGGACAGGCTGAACACTGAAGCTTTCTTT. The chain combines TRBV4-3 with TRBJ1-1; 8 bases are a match to TRBD1. CDR1 and CDR2 from the germline V gene are LGHNA and YSLEER. The CDR3 length is 16 residues. With 0 bases clipped from V and 0 bases from J, the junction kept 3 bases outside the gene matches.

The chain has TRBV28 and TRBJ1-1; no definite D call. V dropped 4 bases and J dropped 0 bases, with 15 bases sitting between them. Germline CDR1 and CDR2: MDHEN and SYDVKM. The CDR3 runs to 16 residues. The CDR3 DNA is TGTGCCAGCAGTTCCCCGGGAGGGTCGCTGAACACTGAAGCTTTCTTT. It specifies CASSSPGGSLNTEAFF.

This chain links TRBV9 with TRBJ2-1; no definite D call. CDR3 length: 13 amino acids. Germline CDR1 SGDLS, CDR2 YYNGEE. Trimming cost V 0 bases and J 5 bases, with 6 bases left between them. The CDR3 sequence is CASSVGRNNEQFF. CDR3 bases: TGTGCCAGCAGCGTAGGGCGGAACAATGAGCAGTTCTTC.

The CDR3 DNA is TGTGCCTGGACTCCGTGGGGCCGCTACACCTTC. Translating gives CAWTPWGRYTF. This chain joins TRBV30 and TRBJ1-2; D might be TRBD1 (5 bases). CDR3 size: 11 residues. Trimming took off 4 bases at V and 9 bases at J, with 12 bases between the two ends. Germline lookup yields CDR1 GTSNPN and CDR2 SVGIG (reference sequence).

This clone was observed a single time. This chain connects TRBV9 to TRBJ1-2; a possible D gene is TRBD1 (6 bases). The CDR3 covers 13 residues. V shed 4 bases and J shed 6 bases, with 13 bases lying between them. Germline V gene lookup returns CDR1 SGDLS and CDR2 YYNGEE. CDR3 protein: CASSKGQSNGYTF. Written as DNA, the CDR3 is TGTGCCAGCAGCAAGGGACAATCAAATGGCTACACCTTC.